A selection of T cell receptor beta chains follows, all from one sample in a study of vaccination and CD4 T cells after COVID-19. The antigens these receptors bind are not known. One entry per CDR3 protein results from TCRdb running MiXCR on the PCR reads. This sample has fewer than 10,000 distinct CDR3 sequences, with 52% found just once. The sequenced sample was CD4+ T cells from blood, cultured in vitro. The receptors stem from a human donor who had recovered from COVID-19. The CDR3 runs from the conserved cysteine through the conserved F or W. The order of the fields is V gene, clone size, J gene, D gene, CDR3 DNA, CDR3 protein. The D gene is left open where the match is weak. Part of the rows lack a size; the others show once, few, many or a class for expanded clones.

v_gene: TRBV7-3; abundance: few; j_gene: TRBJ1-1; d_gene: NA; CDR3nt: TGTGCCAGCAGTCAGGGACCGATGAACACTGAAGCTTTCTTT; CDR3aa: CASSQGPMNTEAFF
v_gene: TRBV6-2/TRBV6-3; abundance: NA; j_gene: TRBJ2-7; d_gene: NA; CDR3nt: TGTGCCAGCATCAAAGAGAGTTCCTACGAGCAGTACTTC; CDR3aa: CASIKESSYEQYF
v_gene: TRBV7-2; abundance: NA; j_gene: TRBJ1-1; d_gene: NA; CDR3nt: TGTGCCAGCAGCCTGGGCCGGACCCAAGGCACTGAAGCTTTCTTT; CDR3aa: CASSLGRTQGTEAFF
v_gene: TRBV24-1; abundance: NA; j_gene: TRBJ1-1; d_gene: NA; CDR3nt: TGTGCCACCAGTGATTTGCATCGGGGCAAGAACACTGAAGCTTTCTTT; CDR3aa: CATSDLHRGKNTEAFF
v_gene: TRBV25-1; abundance: NA; j_gene: TRBJ1-2; d_gene: TRBD1; CDR3nt: TGTGCCAGCGGACCACAGGGGGCGGATAATGGCTACACCTTC; CDR3aa: CASGPQGADNGYTF
v_gene: TRBV19; abundance: NA; j_gene: TRBJ1-5; d_gene: NA; CDR3nt: TGTGCCAGTAGTTACGAGGAAAATCAGCCCCAGCATTTT; CDR3aa: CASSYEENQPQHF
v_gene: TRBV18; abundance: NA; j_gene: TRBJ1-1; d_gene: NA; CDR3nt: TGTGCCAGCTCACCGTTTTTTCAGAACACTGAAGCTTTCTTT; CDR3aa: CASSPFFQNTEAFF
v_gene: TRBV24-1; abundance: NA; j_gene: TRBJ2-7; d_gene: TRBD2; CDR3nt: TGTGCCACGGGGGCGGGAGGTCTCGAGCAGTACTTC; CDR3aa: CATGAGGLEQYF
v_gene: TRBV6-5; abundance: few; j_gene: TRBJ1-1; d_gene: NA; CDR3nt: TGTGCCAGCAGTTACGGAGGTTTTAACACTGAAGCTTTCTTT; CDR3aa: CASSYGGFNTEAFF
v_gene: TRBV7-2; abundance: few; j_gene: TRBJ2-7; d_gene: TRBD2; CDR3nt: TGTGCCAGCAGCGCGCGGACTAGCGGGACCTACGAGCAGTACTTC; CDR3aa: CASSARTSGTYEQYF
v_gene: TRBV6-2/TRBV6-3; abundance: NA; j_gene: TRBJ1-5; d_gene: NA; CDR3nt: TGTGCCAGCAGTTACGTGAACCGGCCCCAGCATTTT; CDR3aa: CASSYVNRPQHF
v_gene: TRBV28; abundance: once; j_gene: TRBJ2-3; d_gene: TRBD2; CDR3nt: TGTGCCAGCAGTTCGCCATTCGGACTAGCGGGCACAGATACGCAGTATTTT; CDR3aa: CASSSPFGLAGTDTQYF
v_gene: TRBV7-7; abundance: few; j_gene: TRBJ2-5; d_gene: TRBD1; CDR3nt: TGTGCTAGCAGCCCTCCACGGACAGGGGGAATGGAGACCCAGTACTTC; CDR3aa: CASSPPRTGGMETQYF
v_gene: TRBV12-5; abundance: NA; j_gene: TRBJ1-6; d_gene: TRBD1; CDR3nt: TGTGCTAGTGCTTCAGAGGGACAGGGTAATTCACCCCTCCACTTT; CDR3aa: CASASEGQGNSPLHF
v_gene: TRBV12-3/TRBV12-4; abundance: few; j_gene: TRBJ2-1; d_gene: TRBD1; CDR3nt: TGTGCCAGCAGCGGGACAGGTGTGGTCAATGAGCAGTTCTTC; CDR3aa: CASSGTGVVNEQFF
v_gene: TRBV25-1; abundance: NA; j_gene: TRBJ1-4; d_gene: TRBD1; CDR3nt: TGTGCCAGCAGTGAGACATTGACAGGGGCTAATGAAAAACTGTTTTTT; CDR3aa: CASSETLTGANEKLFF
v_gene: TRBV19; abundance: NA; j_gene: TRBJ2-6; d_gene: NA; CDR3nt: TGTGCCAGTAGGTTTGGACGACCCTCTGGGGCCAACGTCCTGACTTTC; CDR3aa: CASRFGRPSGANVLTF
v_gene: TRBV6-2/TRBV6-3; abundance: few; j_gene: TRBJ1-5; d_gene: NA; CDR3nt: TGTGCCAGCAGTTACGGGCCAGGGAGGCAGCCCCAGCATTTT; CDR3aa: CASSYGPGRQPQHF
v_gene: TRBV21-1; abundance: NA; j_gene: TRBJ1-5; d_gene: NA; CDR3nt: TGTGCCAGCAGCAAATTGCTTGGGACAGGGATCAATCAGCCCCAGCATTTT; CDR3aa: CASSKLLGTGINQPQHF
v_gene: TRBV6-2/TRBV6-3; abundance: NA; j_gene: TRBJ1-1; d_gene: NA; CDR3nt: TGTGCCAGCAGTTACTCAAAGGGGAGAGGAACTGAAGCTTTCTTT; CDR3aa: CASSYSKGRGTEAFF
v_gene: TRBV19; abundance: NA; j_gene: TRBJ2-5; d_gene: NA; CDR3nt: TGTGCCATAGGAGGGATCGGAGAGACCCAGTACTTC; CDR3aa: CAIGGIGETQYF
v_gene: TRBV20-1; abundance: NA; j_gene: TRBJ2-7; d_gene: TRBD1; CDR3nt: TGCAGTGCCAGGGGGTTTTACAGGGGGCTCAACGAGCAGTACTTC; CDR3aa: CSARGFYRGLNEQYF
v_gene: TRBV20-1; abundance: NA; j_gene: TRBJ2-3; d_gene: TRBD2; CDR3nt: TGCAGTGCTTTTAGCGGGAGTATGGATACGCAGTATTTT; CDR3aa: CSAFSGSMDTQYF
v_gene: TRBV5-1; abundance: NA; j_gene: TRBJ2-3; d_gene: NA; CDR3nt: TGCGCCAGCAGCGGGACCTCCACAGATACGCAGTATTTT; CDR3aa: CASSGTSTDTQYF
v_gene: TRBV4-3; abundance: NA; j_gene: TRBJ2-4; d_gene: NA; CDR3nt: TGCGCCAGCAGCCAAGATCACGGCAGGGACAAAAACATTCAGTACTTC; CDR3aa: CASSQDHGRDKNIQYF
v_gene: TRBV4-1; abundance: NA; j_gene: TRBJ2-3; d_gene: NA; CDR3nt: TGCGCCAGCAGCCGGAGGCAAGGCAGGTTCACAGATACGCAGTATTTT; CDR3aa: CASSRRQGRFTDTQYF
v_gene: TRBV6-2/TRBV6-3; abundance: few; j_gene: TRBJ1-2; d_gene: TRBD1; CDR3nt: TGTGCCAGCAGTCAGTTTACAGGGGGCGCGTATGGCTACACCTTC; CDR3aa: CASSQFTGGAYGYTF
v_gene: TRBV6-1; abundance: NA; j_gene: TRBJ2-2; d_gene: NA; CDR3nt: TGTGCCAGCAGCTCCCAGGGGACGGCGAACACCGGGGAGCTGTTTTTT; CDR3aa: CASSSQGTANTGELFF
v_gene: TRBV20-1; abundance: NA; j_gene: TRBJ1-2; d_gene: TRBD1; CDR3nt: TGCAGTGCGAGCGACAGGGGCGGCTACACCTTC; CDR3aa: CSASDRGGYTF
v_gene: TRBV6-1; abundance: NA; j_gene: TRBJ1-4; d_gene: NA; CDR3nt: TGTGCCAGCAATGATGTGACCGGGACCCTAAATGAAAAACTGTTTTTT; CDR3aa: CASNDVTGTLNEKLFF
v_gene: TRBV28; abundance: NA; j_gene: TRBJ1-5; d_gene: NA; CDR3nt: TGTGCCAGCATACCCACGACAGGGCCCCAGCATTTT; CDR3aa: CASIPTTGPQHF
v_gene: TRBV6-1; abundance: few; j_gene: TRBJ2-7; d_gene: NA; CDR3nt: TGTGCCAGCAGTCCCCGAGCACGAGGGGAGTACTTC; CDR3aa: CASSPRARGEYF
v_gene: TRBV7-9; abundance: NA; j_gene: TRBJ1-2; d_gene: TRBD1; CDR3nt: TGTGCCAGCAGCTTAGCGGGACAGCTTCAAACTAACTATGGCTACACCTTC; CDR3aa: CASSLAGQLQTNYGYTF
v_gene: TRBV5-1; abundance: few; j_gene: TRBJ2-5; d_gene: TRBD1; CDR3nt: TGCGCCAGCAGCTTTAGCGGGACAGGGGGCTCCGGCCAAGAGACCCAGTACTTC; CDR3aa: CASSFSGTGGSGQETQYF
v_gene: TRBV6-5; abundance: NA; j_gene: TRBJ2-5; d_gene: NA; CDR3nt: TGTGCCAGCAGTTACCGAATTTATGAGACCCAGTACTTC; CDR3aa: CASSYRIYETQYF
v_gene: TRBV5-4; abundance: few; j_gene: TRBJ2-7; d_gene: NA; CDR3nt: TGTGCCAGCAGCCCAACAGGATCCTACGAGCAGTACTTC; CDR3aa: CASSPTGSYEQYF
v_gene: TRBV7-9; abundance: NA; j_gene: TRBJ2-7; d_gene: NA; CDR3nt: TGTGCCAGCAGCTACGGGGCGGGGAAGGGCGGCTCCTACGAGCAGTACTTC; CDR3aa: CASSYGAGKGGSYEQYF
v_gene: TRBV9; abundance: NA; j_gene: TRBJ1-2; d_gene: TRBD1; CDR3nt: TGTGCCAGCAGCGAGGGGACAGGCCTCTATGGCTACACCTTC; CDR3aa: CASSEGTGLYGYTF
v_gene: TRBV27; abundance: NA; j_gene: TRBJ2-2; d_gene: TRBD2; CDR3nt: TGTGCCAGCAGTCCTAATAGCGGGCGGCTGGGCGGGGAGCTGTTTTTT; CDR3aa: CASSPNSGRLGGELFF
v_gene: TRBV27; abundance: NA; j_gene: TRBJ2-7; d_gene: NA; CDR3nt: TGTGCCAGCAGTTTTCAGGGGAGAGGCTACGAGCAGTACTTC; CDR3aa: CASSFQGRGYEQYF
v_gene: TRBV20-1; abundance: few; j_gene: TRBJ1-1; d_gene: TRBD1; CDR3nt: TGCAGTGCTATAACAGGGGGGAGGGTTTCCACTGAAGCTTTCTTT; CDR3aa: CSAITGGRVSTEAFF
v_gene: TRBV7-9; abundance: NA; j_gene: TRBJ1-6; d_gene: NA; CDR3nt: TGTGCCAGCAGCTTATATCGGGGGCAGGGGTCACCCCTCCACTTT; CDR3aa: CASSLYRGQGSPLHF
v_gene: TRBV11-3; abundance: NA; j_gene: TRBJ2-5; d_gene: TRBD1; CDR3nt: TGTGCCAGCAGCTTAGCCTTTCTAAATGGGACAGTACAAGAGACCCAGTACTTC; CDR3aa: CASSLAFLNGTVQETQYF
v_gene: TRBV11-2; abundance: few; j_gene: TRBJ1-2; d_gene: NA; CDR3nt: TGTGCCAGCAGCTTACCGCAGGGCTGGGGCTACACCTTC; CDR3aa: CASSLPQGWGYTF
v_gene: TRBV11-2; abundance: NA; j_gene: TRBJ1-1; d_gene: NA; CDR3nt: TGTGCCAGCAGCCCTCCCGGGGGGAACACTGAAGCTTTCTTT; CDR3aa: CASSPPGGNTEAFF
v_gene: TRBV11-2; abundance: few; j_gene: TRBJ1-2; d_gene: NA; CDR3nt: TGTGCCAGCAGCTTAAGTCTGGCCGTGGGGGGGCTGGGCTACACCTTC; CDR3aa: CASSLSLAVGGLGYTF
v_gene: TRBV19; abundance: few; j_gene: TRBJ1-2; d_gene: NA; CDR3nt: TGTGCCAGTAGTATAAGCGGGGATGGCTACACCTTC; CDR3aa: CASSISGDGYTF
v_gene: TRBV7-9; abundance: NA; j_gene: TRBJ2-1; d_gene: NA; CDR3nt: TGTGCCAGCAGCCTGGAAGGGCCGGGGCAGTTCTTC; CDR3aa: CASSLEGPGQFF
v_gene: TRBV10-3; abundance: few; j_gene: TRBJ1-1; d_gene: NA; CDR3nt: TGTGCCTCCTGGGGTGGGGGCATGAACACTGAAGCTTTCTTT; CDR3aa: CASWGGGMNTEAFF
v_gene: TRBV7-6; abundance: NA; j_gene: TRBJ2-5; d_gene: NA; CDR3nt: TGTGCCAGCAGAGGGGGGCCGCAAGAGACCCAGTACTTC; CDR3aa: CASRGGPQETQYF